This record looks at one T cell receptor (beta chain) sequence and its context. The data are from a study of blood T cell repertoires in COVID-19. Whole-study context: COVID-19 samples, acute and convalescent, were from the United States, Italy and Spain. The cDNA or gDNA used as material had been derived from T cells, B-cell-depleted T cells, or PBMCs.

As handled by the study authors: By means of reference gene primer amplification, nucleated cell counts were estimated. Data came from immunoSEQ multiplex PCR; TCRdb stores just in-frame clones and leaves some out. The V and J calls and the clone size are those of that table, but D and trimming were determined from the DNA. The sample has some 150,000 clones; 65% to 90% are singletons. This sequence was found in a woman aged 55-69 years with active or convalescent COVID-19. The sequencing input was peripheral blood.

The CDR3 reads CATSDFTGGRSSGYTF. The DNA for the CDR3 is TGTGCCACCAGTGATTTTACAGGGGGCCGTAGTAGTGGCTACACCTTC. V gene TRBV24-1 combines with J gene TRBJ1-2, with TRBD1 matching 9 bases. There are 16 residues in the CDR3. CDR1 is KGHDR and CDR2 is SFDVKD in the germline V gene. V trimming: 1 base; J trimming: 7 bases; junction bases outside the gene matches: 9.